Presented here are 25 T cell receptor beta chains from one specimen sequenced in a study of T cell responses to AZD1222 COVID-19 vaccine (dated by TCRdb to the early 2020s). In the paper's terms, the time point label means: about 28 days (+/-7) after the second vaccine dose. Receptor amplification or capture employed the immunoSEQ multiplex PCR assay. TCRdb's version of the immuneACCESS table is confined to in-frame rearrangements and falls short of the full clone set. An unresolved V gene accounts for under half of the shortfall where checked; the remainder is of unknown origin. Recorded for this sample are fewer than 150,000 clones; around 93% of them occurred a single time. The ten top clones hold 5% of the sample. Sequenced here: peripheral blood, sampled 28 days after the second AZD1222 dose. These receptor sequences come from an adult who received the AZD1222 COVID-19 vaccine.

The rearrangement links TRBV3-1 (or the pseudogene TRBV3-2) to TRBJ2-5, with a tentative D call TRBD2 (5 bases). Germline V gene data show CDR1 as LGHDT and CDR2 as YNNKEL (reference sequence). The V and J ends lost 4 bases and 4 bases respectively, with 16 bases between them. This CDR3 comprises 15 residues. The CDR3: CASSLVARRGETQYF. In DNA form, the CDR3 reads TGTGCCAGCAGCCTCGTCGCACGACGGGGAGAGACCCAGTACTTC.

This chain uses TRBV6-2 or TRBV6-3 with TRBJ2-7; 7 bases are a match to TRBD2. V was clipped by 4 bases and J by 0 bases; unmatched bases: 12. In germline, CDR1 is MNHEY, CDR2 SVGEGT. CDR3 length: 17 amino acids. The CDR3 DNA reads TGTGCCAGCAGTTCCCCGGATGCCGGGGACTACTCCTACGAGCAGTACTTC. As protein: CASSSPDAGDYSYEQYF.

V gene TRBV7-9 combines with J gene TRBJ1-4, with 7 nucleotides matching TRBD1. Germline V gene data show CDR1 as SEHNR and CDR2 as FQNEAQ (reference sequence). With V trimmed by 4 bases and J by 5 bases, 4 bases remained unmatched. The CDR3 is 14 amino acids. The CDR3 nucleotides are TGTGCCAGCAGCTGGACAGGAGGAAATGAAAAACTGTTTTTT. Its protein is CASSWTGGNEKLFF.

The CDR3: CASSLRQGGTYEQYF. CDR3 sequence (DNA): TGTGCCAGCAGCCTGAGACAGGGAGGGACCTACGAGCAGTACTTC. The chain employs TRBV14 and TRBJ2-7; tentatively, D is TRBD1 or TRBD2 (7 bases each). The CDR3 sequence is 15 residues long. Germline values: CDR1 SGHDN, CDR2 FVKESK. V was clipped by 4 bases and J by 2 bases, with 15 bases between them.

The chain uses TRBV6-2 or TRBV6-3 and TRBJ1-2; D remains ambiguous. V was shortened by 0 bases and J by 4 bases, with 9 bases between the two germline ends. The germline CDR1 and CDR2 sequences are MNHEY and SVGEGT. The CDR3 has 14 amino acids. Here the CDR3 DNA reads TGTGCCAGCAGTTACTCTCCCCGAGGCTATGGCTACACCTTC. The encoded protein is CASSYSPRGYGYTF.

This rearrangement joins TRBV6-1 to TRBJ2-2; 14 bases are shared with TRBD2. The CDR3 length is 18 residues. The germline CDR1 and CDR2 sequences are MNHNS and SASEGT. V lost 4 bases, J lost 9 bases, and 13 bases stayed unmatched. The CDR3 DNA reads TGTGCCAGCAGTGGGCCCGGGACTAGCGGGAGATTAGGGCGGGAGCTGTTTTTT. This codes for CASSGPGTSGRLGRELFF.

The J gene is TRBJ2-3, the V gene TRBV6-6, with D unclear. The germline CDR1 and CDR2 sequences are MNHNY and SVGAGI (reference sequence). The CDR3 contains 12 residues. The V gene lost 6 bases and the J gene lost 6 bases, with 10 bases spanning the gap. The CDR3 spells CASRPLTDTQYF. CDR3 coding DNA: TGTGCCAGCAGACCTCTGACGGATACGCAGTATTTT.

The chain combines TRBV7-8 with TRBJ2-7; tentatively, D is TRBD2 (5 bases). Trimming left V 1 base short and J 0 bases short, with 13 bases between. The CDR3 is made up of 16 amino acids. Germline CDR1 reads SGHVS; CDR2 reads FQNEAQ. Written as DNA, the CDR3 is TGTGCCAGCAGCTTAGGCGGCGGGTACAGCTCCTACGAGCAGTACTTC. Translated, it gives CASSLGGGYSSYEQYF.

CDR3 residues: CASSAGSFQETQYF. DNA for the CDR3: TGTGCCAGCAGCGCGGGATCTTTCCAAGAGACCCAGTACTTC. The rearrangement joins TRBV7-2 to TRBJ2-5; the D gene is possibly TRBD2 (6 bases). The germline V and J ends were trimmed by 5 bases and 1 base, with 11 bases remaining between them. This CDR3 contains 14 residues. The germline V gene encodes CDR1 SGHTA and CDR2 FQGNSA.

This chain uses TRBV20-1 with TRBJ1-1; D is undetermined. The CDR3 length is 14 residues. The germline V gene encodes CDR1 DFQATT and CDR2 SNEGSKA (reference sequence). Trimming cost V 3 bases and J 5 bases, with 16 bases left between them. The CDR3 region is CSASFGSQGTEAFF. The CDR3 DNA sequence: TGCAGTGCTAGTTTTGGAAGCCAAGGGACTGAAGCTTTCTTT.

The chain is built from TRBV12-3 or TRBV12-4 and TRBJ1-5; TRBD1 aligns across 8 bases. V was clipped by 3 bases and J by 9 bases; unmatched bases: 4. The CDR3 consists of 13 residues. CDR3 DNA sequence: TGTGCCAGCAGTTTTGGACAGGGTGGGCCCCAGCATTTT. It codes for CASSFGQGGPQHF.

This chain uses TRBV5-8 with TRBJ1-4, with D possibly being TRBD1 (6 bases). The germline V and J ends were trimmed by 0 bases and 8 bases, with 11 bases remaining between them. This CDR3 is 14 amino acids long. Germline CDR1 and CDR2: SGHTS and YDEGEE. The CDR3: CASSLGQGREKLFF. As DNA, the CDR3 is TGTGCCAGCAGCTTGGGGCAGGGGAGAGAAAAACTGTTTTTT.

J is TRBJ2-1 and V is TRBV19; D might be TRBD1 (6 bases). The CDR3 runs to 12 residues. V was trimmed by 5 bases and J by 6 bases, leaving 8 bases between them. Germline V lookup: CDR1 LNHDA, CDR2 SQIVND (reference sequence). CDR3: CASSPQGNEQFF. The CDR3, as DNA: TGTGCCAGTAGTCCACAGGGCAATGAGCAGTTCTTC.

The chain has TRBV5-1 and TRBJ1-1; tentative D call: TRBD1 (6 bases). Trimming removed 5 bases at V and 4 bases at J, with 12 bases between. Germline V gene data show CDR1 as SGHRS and CDR2 as YFSETQ. CDR3 length: 13 amino acids. DNA of the CDR3: TGCGCCAGCAGTTCACAGGGTGGCACTGAAGCTTTCTTT. Translating it yields CASSSQGGTEAFF.

This clone was seen a single time. The chain has TRBV19 and TRBJ1-2; the match to TRBD1 covers 8 bases. This CDR3 has 16 amino acids. The ends lost 5 bases at V and 2 bases at J; junction bases unmatched: 10. Germline CDR1 LNHDA, CDR2 SQIVND (reference sequence). CDR3 sequence: CASSLRGQGLNYGYTF. In DNA, the CDR3 is TGTGCCAGTAGTCTCCGAGGACAGGGATTAAACTATGGCTACACCTTC.

The chain employs TRBV27 and TRBJ2-3, with 11 bases matching TRBD2. The V segment lost 7 bases and the J segment 3 bases; nucleotides outside the gene matches: 6. Germline CDR1 MNHEY, CDR2 SMNVEV (reference sequence). The CDR3 is 15 amino acids. The CDR3 DNA is TGTGCCAGCAACGCGCGACTAGCGGGGACAGATACGCAGTATTTT. Amino acids: CASNARLAGTDTQYF.

The genes are TRBV3-1 (or the pseudogene TRBV3-2) and TRBJ2-5; D ambiguous. The CDR3 has 12 amino acids. V dropped 6 bases and J dropped 2 bases, with 7 bases sitting between them. Germline CDR1 and CDR2: LGHDT and YNNKEL (reference sequence). For the CDR3, the DNA is TGTGCCAGCAGTTTTCCACAAGAGACCCAGTACTTC. Translation gives CASSFPQETQYF.

The rearrangement uses TRBV5-1 and TRBJ2-2; 10 nucleotides match TRBD1. This CDR3 spans 16 amino acids. The V segment lost 4 bases and the J segment 4 bases; nucleotides outside the gene matches: 7. CDR1 and CDR2 (germline): SGHRS, YFSETQ. The CDR3 loop reads CASSPDRGPATGELFF. The CDR3 DNA sequence: TGCGCCAGCAGCCCAGACAGGGGGCCCGCCACCGGGGAGCTGTTTTTT.

The chain's CDR3 is CASSPTEGNGYTF. CDR3 bases: TGTGCCAGCTCTCCGACCGAGGGGAATGGCTACACCTTC. The chain links TRBV18 to TRBJ1-2; a possible D gene is TRBD1 (5 bases). The germline CDR1 and CDR2 sequences are KGHSH and LQKENI. V was trimmed by 6 bases and J by 6 bases, leaving 14 bases between them. The CDR3 is 13 residues long.

The genes are TRBV7-8 and TRBJ1-5, with D maybe TRBD1 (5 bases). This CDR3 has 14 amino acids. CDR1 and CDR2 from the germline V gene are SGHVS and FQNEAQ. Trimming cost V 5 bases and J 9 bases, with 17 bases left between them. This chain's CDR3 is CASSVLDKTLPQHF. CDR3 coding DNA: TGTGCCAGCAGCGTGTTGGACAAGACATTGCCCCAGCATTTT.

This rearrangement joins TRBV6-2 or TRBV6-3 to TRBJ1-1; D gene ambiguous. From germline, CDR1 is MNHEY and CDR2 SVGEGT. V lost 2 bases and J lost 3, with 16 bases in between. CDR3 length equals 16 residues. CDR3 DNA sequence: TGTGCCAGCAGTTACACTATCCCTGGGAGGGACACTGAAGCTTTCTTT. Translating gives CASSYTIPGRDTEAFF.

This rearrangement joins TRBV28 to TRBJ2-7; 12 nucleotides agree with TRBD2. J gave up 5 bases and V 4 bases, and 12 bases lay outside the gene matches. CDR1 and CDR2 (germline): MDHEN, SYDVKM. The CDR3 runs to 17 residues. DNA for the CDR3: TGTGCCAGCAGTTCTCCCCCCCTAGCGGGAGGGCCGCACGAGCAGTACTTC. Translating gives CASSSPPLAGGPHEQYF.

V is TRBV27 and J is TRBJ1-6; D not certain. Trimming took 6 bases from V and 5 from J, leaving 8 bases between them. The V gene's germline CDR1 is MNHEY and CDR2 SMNVEV (reference sequence). CDR3 length: 13 amino acids. The CDR3 bases are TGTGCCAGCAGGACGTCCCATAATTCACCCCTCCACTTT. Its translation is CASRTSHNSPLHF.

Of note for this clone: A junction end diverges from the germline sequence, so it may reflect a read error. The chain is built from TRBV9 and TRBJ2-3; D may be TRBD1 (6 bases). The CDR3 length is 15 residues. The germline CDR1 and CDR2 sequences are SGDLS and YYNGEE. As DNA, the CDR3 is TGTGCCAGCAGCGTTTACCTTGAGGGGGTGGGGCAGAGGCACTTT. Residues: CASSVYLEGVGQRHF.

The J gene is TRBJ2-7, the V gene TRBV6-5; possibly TRBD1 for D (5 bases). Germline CDR1 and CDR2: MNHEY and SVGAGI. The CDR3 has 14 amino acids. V gave up 11 bases and J gave up 2 bases, with 19 bases separating them. CDR3 region: CAAGFGTGPYEQYF. The CDR3 DNA reads as TGTGCCGCTGGGTTCGGCACAGGCCCCTACGAGCAGTACTTC.